Listed below are T cell receptor beta chains from one sample, sequenced in a study of cytomegalovirus exposure and HLA in healthy donors. Clones were sequenced by immunoSEQ multiplex PCR, and TCRdb holds only the in-frame ones, with some missing. The sample table sets out under 70,000 clones. Input material: PBMCs. Every receptor here comes from a female donor in good health and CMV-seropositive. Both conserved end residues are part of each CDR3. The D gene is left open where the match is weak.

>NA|TRBJ2-5|TRBV13
TGTGCCAGCAGCGCCGACAGTCAAGAGACCCAGTACTTC
CASSADSQETQYF
>TRBD2|TRBJ2-3|TRBV9
TGTGCCAGCAGCTCCTTAGCGGGAGGGGCAGATACGCAGTATTTT
CASSSLAGGADTQYF
>TRBD2|TRBJ2-1|TRBV19
TGTGCCGCCGCGGAGACTAGCGGCGCCAGGGAGCAGTTCTTC
CAAAETSGAREQFF
>NA|TRBJ1-1|TRBV7-8
TGTGCCAGCAGCTTAGGGGCAGAGTCTACAGCTTTCTTT
CASSLGAESTAFF
>TRBD1|TRBJ1-2|TRBV6-1
TGTGCCAGCAGTGAAGGGTTGGGACAGGGATATGGCTACACCTTC
CASSEGLGQGYGYTF
>TRBD2|TRBJ2-1|TRBV7-9
TGTGCCAGCAGCTTAGAACTAGCGGGGCACAATGAGCAGTTCTTC
CASSLELAGHNEQFF
>TRBD2|TRBJ2-1|TRBV10-3
TGTGCCATCAACCCGGGACTAGGAGACAATGAGCAGTTCTTC
CAINPGLGDNEQFF
>TRBD1|TRBJ2-3|TRBV5-1
TGCGCCAGCAGCTTGGGCCTGACAGGGTACACAGATACGCAGTATTTT
CASSLGLTGYTDTQYF
>NA|TRBJ1-1|TRBV9
TGTGCCAGCAGCGTACAGGGGCGGGGGGGGAACACTGAAGCTTTCTTT
CASSVQGRGGNTEAFF
>NA|TRBJ2-3|TRBV29-1
TGCAGCGTTGAAGGAGAGAGACAGACAGATACGCAGTATTTT
CSVEGERQTDTQYF
>NA|TRBJ1-5|TRBV30
TGTGCCTGGGCCCCTTACATGTCCGGAGTTTATAGCAATCAGCCCCAGCATTTT
CAWAPYMSGVYSNQPQHF
>TRBD1|TRBJ1-4|TRBV25-1
TGTGCCAGCAGGGGGACAGTGTATGAAAAACTGTTTTTT
CASRGTVYEKLFF
>TRBD1|TRBJ1-1|TRBV5-1
TGCGCCAGCAGCTTCGGAACCGGGACAGTAGTAAACACTGAAGCTTTCTTT
CASSFGTGTVVNTEAFF
>NA|TRBJ2-3|TRBV7-9
TGTGCCAGCAGCTCGGGACTTCCCACTTATACGCAGTATTTT
CASSSGLPTYTQYF
>NA|TRBJ1-3|TRBV4-2
TGTGCCAGCAGCCAAGCGGAGTTTGGGTCTGGAAACACCATATATTTT
CASSQAEFGSGNTIYF
>NA|TRBJ1-1|TRBV7-9
TGTGCCAGCAGCTTACCGGGGGTACTTGAAGCTTTCTTT
CASSLPGVLEAFF
>NA|TRBJ1-3|TRBV18
TGTGCCAGCTCACCAGGGTGGTCAGGGGACTCTGGAAACACCATATATTTT
CASSPGWSGDSGNTIYF
>TRBD1|TRBJ1-2|TRBV6-5
TGTGCCAGCAGCGACAGGGCCTATGGCTACACCTTC
CASSDRAYGYTF
>NA|TRBJ1-2|TRBV5-5
TGTGCCAGCAGGTCCGGGACATCCTATGGCTACACCTTC
CASRSGTSYGYTF
>TRBD1|TRBJ2-2|TRBV9
TGTGCCAGCAGCGTGCGGCTAACAGGGGTGAACACCGGGGAGCTGTTTTTT
CASSVRLTGVNTGELFF
>TRBD1|TRBJ2-7|TRBV28
TGTGCCAGCAGTTCGGGTGGGTCCGACAGGGCAGCCTACGAGCAGTACTTC
CASSSGGSDRAAYEQYF
>TRBD1|TRBJ1-5|TRBV7-9
TGTGCCAGCAGCTCAACAGGGGGCGGAAATCAGCCCCAGCATTTT
CASSSTGGGNQPQHF
>TRBD1|TRBJ2-7|TRBV4-3
TGCGCCAGCAGCCATCAGGGTCCCGGGACAGGGGGAAGCGGCGAGCAGTACTTC
CASSHQGPGTGGSGEQYF
>NA|TRBJ2-1|TRBV29-1
TGCAGCGCTCACCGTGGTGGGGGGATAGGGTACAATGAGCAGTTCTTC
CSAHRGGGIGYNEQFF
>NA|TRBJ1-2|TRBV6-1
TGTGCCAGCAGTGAATTGGGGAGCGGGTATGGCTACACCTTC
CASSELGSGYGYTF
>NA|TRBJ2-3|TRBV10-3
TGTGCCATCAGTGAGTCGACGCTAGCGTCTCCAACAGATACGCAGTATTTT
CAISESTLASPTDTQYF
>TRBD1|TRBJ1-2|TRBV6-5
TGTGCCAGCAGAACCTACAGGGGCGGCTACACCTTC
CASRTYRGGYTF